The 9 T cell receptor beta chains listed next were all sequenced from one sample in a study of blood T cell repertoires in COVID-19. Repertoires were generated with immunoSEQ multiplex PCR, while TCRdb's copy carries only in-frame clones and drops some. The sample holds some 280,000 clones, 89% seen once. Sequencing was performed on peripheral blood. These TCRs come from a middle-aged woman who had recovered from COVID-19.

The sample holds one count of this clone. In DNA form, the CDR3 reads TGCAGCGTCGCCAGCGAAGAGACCCAGTACTTC. This codes for CSVASEETQYF. V and J are TRBV29-1 and TRBJ2-5; D is uncertain. Trimming took 6 bases from V and 3 from J, leaving 8 bases between them. Germline values: CDR1 SQVTM, CDR2 ANQGSEA. The length of the CDR3 is 11 residues.

The CDR3: CASSRRQGESPLHF. Here the CDR3 DNA reads TGTGCCAGCAGTCGACGACAGGGAGAGTCACCCCTCCACTTT. This rearrangement joins TRBV6-6 to TRBJ1-6; TRBD1 matches at 7 bases. With 5 bases clipped from V and 10 bases from J, the junction kept 8 bases outside the gene matches. This CDR3 region has 14 residues. Germline-derived CDR1 and CDR2 are MNHNY and SVGAGI (reference sequence).

This sequence joins TRBV19 and TRBJ2-5, with D unclear. Trimming left V 5 bases short and J 1 base short, with 5 bases between. This CDR3 contains 12 residues. Germline assignment: CDR1 LNHDA and CDR2 SQIVND (reference sequence). CDR3 loop: CASSGSQETQYF. CDR3 in DNA: TGTGCCAGTAGTGGCAGCCAAGAGACCCAGTACTTC.

The rearrangement links TRBV5-1 to TRBJ1-5, with 8 bases matching TRBD1. The CDR3 has 16 amino acids. The V gene end was trimmed by 0 bases and the J gene end by 7 bases; junction bases not matched to a gene: 9. CDR1 and CDR2 from the germline V gene are SGHRS and YFSETQ. CDR3 DNA: TGCGCCAGCAGCTTGGGGACAGGGAATCCAGAACAGCCCCAGCATTTT. Its translation: CASSLGTGNPEQPQHF.

The chain is built from TRBV9 and TRBJ2-5; tentatively, D is TRBD2 (5 bases). The CDR3 has 13 amino acids. Between the trimmed V and J ends, which lost 2 bases and 5 bases, there was a span of 10 bases. Germline V lookup: CDR1 SGDLS, CDR2 YYNGEE. CDR3 region: CASSVSTGETQYF. DNA of the CDR3: TGTGCCAGCAGCGTTTCCACGGGGGAGACCCAGTACTTC.

The chain couples TRBV6-5 to TRBJ2-7; 9 nucleotides agree with TRBD2. Germline assignment: CDR1 MNHEY and CDR2 SVGAGI. V shed 2 bases, J shed 6 bases, and the junction held 8 bases outside the gene matches. The CDR3 is 15 residues long. The CDR3 spells CASSYRAGGPGEQYF. CDR3 nucleotide sequence: TGTGCCAGCAGTTACCGCGCGGGAGGGCCGGGCGAGCAGTACTTC.

The chain carries TRBV6-2 or TRBV6-3 and TRBJ2-3; D uncertain. CDR3 size: 13 residues. In germline, CDR1 is MNHEY, CDR2 SVGEGT. V lost 4 bases to trimming and J lost 6 bases, with 11 bases between them. CDR3 DNA sequence: TGTGCCAGCAGTTCCCTAGGCCCGGATACGCAGTATTTT. Its translation is CASSSLGPDTQYF.

This chain uses TRBV27 with TRBJ2-1; the match to TRBD1 covers 7 bases. CDR3 length: 15 amino acids. The germline V gene has CDR1 MNHEY and CDR2 SMNVEV (reference sequence). Losses at the gene ends were 10 bases for V and 0 bases for J; bases not matched to a gene: 9. The CDR3 DNA sequence: TGTGCCACCTCACCTGGGACAGCCTCCTACAATGAGCAGTTCTTC. Translating it yields CATSPGTASYNEQFF.

J is TRBJ1-1 and V is TRBV19; tentatively, D is TRBD1 (5 bases). Looked up from germline, CDR1 is LNHDA and CDR2 is SQIVND (reference sequence). V was cut by 7 bases and J by 6 bases, with 15 bases left in between. This CDR3 contains 13 residues. The CDR3 nucleotides read TGTGCCAGTACGCACCTTGGGGGGGCTGAAGCTTTCTTT. This sequence encodes CASTHLGGAEAFF.